The source of this T cell receptor (beta chain) is a study of shared clonotypes between healthy human individuals. Study-wide points: The sole specimen, blood, was sampled, and tissue repertoires likely differ. Among donors, the sharing of clonotypes was expected to be influenced by sequencing depth. Shared across several donors were around 5% of the naive CD4 clonotypes. What limited the represented genetic and exposure-history diversity was the small number of donors.

Naive CD8 cells were CD45RO-negative, positively selected for CCR7, excluding terminally differentiated effector memory CD45RA+ cells. Sequencing was performed with immunoSEQ multiplex PCR; in TCRdb, only in-frame clones are kept and a portion is missing. Here the sample spans 560,000 or so clones, 95% to 97% being singletons. Turning to this clone: What it recognizes is unknown.

The receptor was derived from a woman in her twenties or thirties in good health. The material sequenced was naive CD8+ T cells sorted from blood.

This chain's CDR3 is CASSVVEGMEAFF. CDR3 DNA sequence: TGTGCCAGCAGCGTAGTCGAGGGAATGGAAGCTTTCTTT. The chain combines TRBV9 with TRBJ1-1; no definite D call. V shed 0 bases and J shed 8 bases, with 11 bases lying between them. The CDR3 spans 13 residues. Germline V CDR1 and CDR2: SGDLS, YYNGEE.